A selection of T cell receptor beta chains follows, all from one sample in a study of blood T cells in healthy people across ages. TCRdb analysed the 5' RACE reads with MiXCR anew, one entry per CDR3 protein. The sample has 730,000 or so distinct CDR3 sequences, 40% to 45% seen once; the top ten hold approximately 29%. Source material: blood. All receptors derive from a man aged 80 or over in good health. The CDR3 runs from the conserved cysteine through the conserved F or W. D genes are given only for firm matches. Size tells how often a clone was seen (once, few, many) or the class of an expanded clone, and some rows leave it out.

CASSLGVYNQPQHF TGTGCCAGCAGCTTAGGGGTTTATAATCAGCCCCAGCATTTT . TRBV5-6 . TRBJ1-5
CASSALAGAYEQYF TGTGCCAGCAGTGCCTTAGCGGGAGCCTACGAGCAGTACTTC TRBD2 TRBV12-3/TRBV12-4 many TRBJ2-7
CASSLNEGWGGYTF TGTGCCAGCAGTTTGAATGAGGGATGGGGTGGCTACACCTTC . TRBV28 . TRBJ1-2
CSAVLAAYNEQFF TGCAGTGCTGTACTAGCGGCATACAATGAGCAGTTCTTC TRBD2 TRBV20-1 . TRBJ2-1
CASSQSGRGQFF TGTGCCAGCAGCCAATCAGGGAGAGGGCAGTTCTTC . TRBV3-1 . TRBJ2-1
CASHDAGSGANVLTF TGTGCCAGCCATGATGCAGGGTCTGGGGCCAACGTCCTGACTTTC . TRBV6-2/TRBV6-3 few TRBJ2-6
CASSLPSGESEQYF TGTGCCAGCAGCTTACCGTCGGGAGAGAGTGAGCAGTACTTC . TRBV7-9 . TRBJ2-7
CASSLCQMYF TGTGCCAGCAGCTTATGTCAGATGTACTTC . TRBV7-9 . TRBJ2-4
CSVVSTGARYTF TGCAGCGTTGTGTCGACAGGGGCTCGCTACACCTTC TRBD1 TRBV29-1 . TRBJ1-2
CASSLDRPTTGELFF TGTGCCAGCAGCCTCGACAGGCCGACCACCGGGGAGCTGTTTTTT . TRBV7-6 . TRBJ2-2
CASSLNVVGTEAFF TGTGCCAGCAGCTTAAATGTGGTTGGCACTGAAGCTTTCTTT . TRBV7-3 few TRBJ1-1
CASRKDRGSYNEQFF TGTGCCAGCAGGAAAGACAGGGGTTCCTACAATGAGCAGTTCTTC TRBD1 TRBV2 many TRBJ2-1
CASSLGGFEDTQYF TGCGCCAGCAGCCTGGGGGGTTTTGAAGATACGCAGTATTTT . TRBV5-1 once TRBJ2-3
CSAIGATYEQYF TGCAGTGCTATAGGCGCAACCTACGAGCAGTACTTC . TRBV20-1 . TRBJ2-7
CASRVGTYNSPLHF TGTGCCAGCAGGGTCGGAACCTATAATTCACCCCTCCACTTT . TRBV6-5 . TRBJ1-6
CSARRTGLYEQYF TGCAGTGCCCGAAGGACAGGTCTCTACGAGCAGTACTTC TRBD1 TRBV20-1 few TRBJ2-7
CASSLSRGNEQYF TGTGCCAGCAGCTTGTCCAGGGGAAACGAGCAGTACTTC . TRBV7-9 few TRBJ2-7
CASSETVTNEKLFF TGTGCCAGCAGCGAGACAGTAACTAATGAAAAACTGTTTTTT . TRBV2 few TRBJ1-4
CASSRDSLHSGADVLTF TGTGCCAGCAGTCGGGACTCTTTACACTCTGGAGCCGACGTCCTGACTTTC . TRBV6-1 . TRBJ2-6
CASTKGTTLYNEQYF TGTGCCAGTACCAAGGGGACGACTCTTTACAATGAGCAGTACTTC . TRBV19 . TRBJ2-7
CASSKAGGAGNIQYF TGTGCCAGCAGTAAGGCAGGGGGCGCTGGGAACATTCAGTACTTC TRBD1 TRBV6-2/TRBV6-3 . TRBJ2-4
CASIPFGSITDTQYF TGTGCCAGCATCCCCTTCGGGTCGATCACAGATACGCAGTATTTT . TRBV6-1 . TRBJ2-3
CASSLSVAITQYF TGTGCCAGCAGCTTATCCGTAGCAATTACGCAGTATTTT . TRBV7-2 . TRBJ2-3
CSVEASATDTQYF TGCAGCGTTGAAGCGAGCGCCACAGATACGCAGTATTTT . TRBV29-1 few TRBJ2-3
CASDDGGQGEHGYTF TGTGCCAGCGACGATGGGGGACAGGGGGAGCATGGCTACACCTTC TRBD1 TRBV6-1 once TRBJ1-2
CSVEGDRAYEQYF TGCAGCGTTGAAGGGGACAGGGCCTACGAGCAGTACTTC TRBD1 TRBV29-1 . TRBJ2-7
CASSYLAAITDTQYF TGTGCCAGCAGTTACCTGGCAGCTATCACAGATACGCAGTATTTT . TRBV6-5 . TRBJ2-3
CASSLALGADTQYF TGTGCCAGCAGCTTGGCCTTAGGTGCAGATACGCAGTATTTT . TRBV7-9 . TRBJ2-3
CASSYYRGGTDTQYF TGTGCCAGCAGTTATTACAGGGGTGGTACAGATACGCAGTATTTT TRBD1 TRBV6-2/TRBV6-3 . TRBJ2-3
CASSLVGGPTPYEQYF TGTGCCAGCAGCTTAGTTGGGGGGCCTACTCCATACGAGCAGTACTTC . TRBV7-9 . TRBJ2-7
CSVGSSSYNEQFF TGCAGCGTCGGGAGCAGCTCCTACAATGAGCAGTTCTTC . TRBV29-1 many TRBJ2-1
CSVVPLHGYTF TGCAGCGTTGTGCCCCTCCATGGCTACACCTTC . TRBV29-1 . TRBJ1-2
CASSINPGTGELFF TGTGCCAGCAGCATTAACCCCGGGACCGGGGAGCTGTTTTTT . TRBV7-2 many TRBJ2-2
CASSLQGFDSPLHF TGTGCCAGCAGTTTGCAGGGTTTCGATTCACCCCTCCACTTT . TRBV12-3/TRBV12-4 . TRBJ1-6
CASNRGLNTEAFF TGTGCCAGCAATCGAGGGTTGAACACTGAAGCTTTCTTT . TRBV2 . TRBJ1-1
CASSQAEGTEAFF TGTGCCAGCAGCCAAGCCGAGGGAACTGAAGCTTTCTTT . TRBV4-2 few TRBJ1-1
CASSQAYLSSYNEQFF TGTGCCAGCAGCCAAGCGTATTTGAGCTCCTACAATGAGCAGTTCTTC . TRBV3-1 . TRBJ2-1
CASTTDRGEQFF TGTGCCAGCACCACGGACAGGGGGGAGCAGTTCTTC TRBD1 TRBV28 . TRBJ2-1
CASSAQGGDQPQHF TGTGCCAGCAGCGCCCAGGGAGGGGATCAGCCCCAGCATTTT . TRBV9 . TRBJ1-5
CASSVGTSGGAMAYEQYF TGTGCCAGCAGCGTAGGGACTAGCGGGGGGGCCATGGCCTACGAGCAGTACTTC TRBD2 TRBV9 . TRBJ2-7
CASSPTGGAAGANVLTF TGTGCCAGCAGTCCTACAGGGGGCGCGGCCGGGGCCAACGTCCTGACTTTC TRBD1 TRBV27 few TRBJ2-6
CASSPGLAARSTDTQYF TGTGCCAGCAGCCCGGGACTAGCGGCCAGAAGCACAGATACGCAGTATTTT TRBD2 TRBV7-9 few TRBJ2-3
CSANSGTDNEKLFF TGCAGTGCTAACAGCGGGACAGATAATGAAAAACTGTTTTTT TRBD1 TRBV20-1 few TRBJ1-4
CASSQAVGTSGYNEQFF TGTGCCAGCAGCCAAGCAGTAGGGACTAGCGGCTACAATGAGCAGTTCTTC TRBD2 TRBV3-1 few TRBJ2-1
CASSTQRGGYNEQFF TGTGCCAGCAGCACACAGCGGGGGGGTTACAATGAGCAGTTCTTC TRBD2 TRBV7-2 . TRBJ2-1
CASSIGTVNYGYTF TGCGCCAGCAGTATCGGGACAGTCAACTATGGCTACACCTTC TRBD1 TRBV10-2 . TRBJ1-2
CASSTARTGSSYEQYF TGTGCCAGCAGTACCGCCAGAACAGGGAGCTCCTACGAGCAGTACTTC . TRBV12-3/TRBV12-4 . TRBJ2-7
CSARGTSGGVGNEQFF TGCAGTGCTCGGGGGACTAGCGGGGGGGTGGGCAATGAGCAGTTCTTC TRBD2 TRBV20-1 . TRBJ2-1
CSVEDLQGAGEQYF TGCAGCGTTGAAGATCTTCAGGGGGCGGGCGAGCAGTACTTC TRBD1 TRBV29-1 few TRBJ2-7